This T cell receptor (beta chain) was documented in a study of T cell repertoires in cytomegalovirus infection. Study details: Well-studied HLA-B-restricted CMV epitopes were used in the study alongside recently identified HLA-C-restricted ones. In public TCR beta signatures, there were indications of both CMV infection and matching HLA type.

CDR3 length: 14 residues. Germline lookup yields CDR1 SGHNT and CDR2 YYREEE (reference sequence). V gave up 2 bases and J gave up 2 bases, with 10 bases separating them. Overall study results and limits: CMV-specific HLA-C-restricted TCR beta clonotypes dominated the ex vivo response. Accumulated public TCR beta family frequency recognized individuals carrying CMV together with the relevant HLA.

As regards this clonotype: What it binds is not known.

Each CDR3 protein gets one entry after TCRdb re-called the reads with MiXCR. The sample carries about 570,000 distinct CDR3 sequences, roughly 42% recorded once. This clonotype was obtained from a human donor in good health (CMV status not recorded). Some clones in this sample may be carry-over from other donors' samples. V gene TRBV5-4 combines with J gene TRBJ1-1; D is undetermined. The sequences come from cultured PBMCs, collected from culture after CMV antigen stimulation. CDR3: CASSFLASNTEAFF. The CDR3 nucleotides are TGTGCCAGCAGCTTCCTAGCCAGTAACACTGAAGCTTTCTTT. Full variable domain (rest looked up from reference TRBV5-4 and TRBJ1-1): ETGVTQSPTHLIKTRGQQVTLRCSSQSGHNTVSWYQQALGQGPQFIFQYYREEENGRGNFPPRFSGLQFPNYSSELNVNALELDDSALYLCASSFLASNTEAFFGQGTRLTVV.